Listed below are T cell receptor beta chains from one sample, sequenced in a study of T-cell reconstitution after alpha-beta-depleted transplantation in children. TCRdb ran MiXCR on the PCR reads and lists one entry per CDR3 protein. The data hold roughly 100,000 distinct CDR3 sequences, with 7% to 9% observed a single time. Here the sequenced sample was PBMCs from the stem cell graft donor, taken from the stem cell graft. The receptors originated from a human donor who donated a stem cell graft to a child with congenital amegakaryocytic thrombocytopenia. The CDR3 runs from the conserved cysteine through the conserved F or W. A D gene is named only where the DNA matches it firmly. Size tells how often a clone was seen (once, few, many) or the class of an expanded clone, and some rows leave it out.

clone_size	v_call	j_call	d_call	cdr3_aa	cdr3_nt
many	TRBV20-1	TRBJ2-7	TRBD1	CSARSGTAVAYEQYF	TGCAGTGCTAGATCTGGGACAGCAGTAGCCTACGAGCAGTACTTC
many	TRBV2	TRBJ1-5	NA	CASQDSHSNQPQHF	TGTGCCAGCCAGGACAGCCATAGCAATCAGCCCCAGCATTTT
many	TRBV12-3/TRBV12-4	TRBJ2-3	TRBD1	CASSFRSTLRQGTDTQYF	TGTGCCAGCAGTTTCCGGTCTACGCTAAGACAGGGGACAGATACGCAGTATTTT
many	TRBV29-1	TRBJ2-1	TRBD2	CSVVGGRGSYNEQFF	TGCAGCGTTGTCGGCGGGAGGGGGTCCTACAATGAGCAGTTCTTC
few	TRBV20-1	TRBJ2-5	NA	CSAVDDQETQYF	TGCAGTGCGGTGGACGACCAAGAGACCCAGTACTTC
many	TRBV15	TRBJ2-7	NA	CATSREVKGYEQYF	TGTGCCACCAGCAGAGAAGTGAAGGGCTACGAGCAGTACTTC
many	TRBV5-1	TRBJ2-5	NA	CASSLGPEGETQYF	TGCGCCAGCAGCTTGGGCCCGGAAGGAGAGACCCAGTACTTC
many	TRBV4-3	TRBJ2-1	NA	CASSQVHAIYNEQFF	TGCGCCAGCAGCCAAGTGCACGCCATCTACAATGAGCAGTTCTTC
many	TRBV5-1	TRBJ2-5	NA	CAHLRVNEETQYF	TGCGCGCATCTCAGGGTGAACGAGGAGACCCAGTACTTC
many	TRBV20-1	TRBJ2-7	NA	CSASRGPYEQYF	TGCAGTGCTAGTCGGGGGCCCTACGAGCAGTACTTC
many	TRBV5-1	TRBJ1-6	NA	CASSGGVINSPLHF	TGCGCCAGCAGCGGCGGGGTGATTAATTCACCCCTCCACTTT
many	TRBV2	TRBJ2-4	NA	CASSENSLLAKNIQYF	TGTGCCAGCAGTGAGAACAGCCTTCTAGCCAAAAACATTCAGTACTTC
many	TRBV3-1	TRBJ2-5	NA	CASSQDWAGVETQYF	TGTGCCAGCAGCCAAGATTGGGCAGGGGTAGAGACCCAGTACTTC
many	TRBV12-3/TRBV12-4	TRBJ2-6	NA	CASSGGDSGANVLTF	TGTGCCAGCAGTGGGGGAGACTCTGGGGCCAACGTCCTGACTTTC
medium-sized	TRBV29-1	TRBJ2-1	NA	CSGLRGRNNEQFF	TGCAGCGGGTTAAGGGGAAGAAACAATGAGCAGTTCTTC
many	TRBV29-1	TRBJ2-3	NA	CSVVPPTGARTDTQYF	TGCAGCGTTGTCCCTCCTACGGGGGCGAGGACAGATACGCAGTATTTT
many	TRBV4-2	TRBJ2-3	NA	CASSQDARTDTQYF	TGTGCCAGCAGCCAAGACGCCCGAACAGATACGCAGTATTTT
many	TRBV6-5	TRBJ2-1	NA	CASSYSSVSPEQFF	TGTGCCAGCAGTTACTCTTCCGTCTCGCCTGAGCAGTTCTTC
many	TRBV6-1	TRBJ1-5	TRBD1	CASSSGGFGNQPQHF	TGTGCCAGCAGCTCAGGGGGTTTCGGCAATCAGCCCCAGCATTTT
NA	TRBV11-2	TRBJ2-7	NA	CASSLGNEQYF	TGTGCCAGCAGCTTAGGGAACGAGCAGTACTTC
many	TRBV6-5	TRBJ2-1	TRBD1	CASSSARTGGNEQFF	TGTGCCAGCAGTTCAGCCAGGACAGGGGGCAATGAGCAGTTCTTC
many	TRBV14	TRBJ1-1	NA	CASSQSGGSTEAFF	TGTGCCAGCAGCCAATCGGGGGGTAGCACTGAAGCTTTCTTT